A selection of T cell receptor beta chains follows, all from one sample in a study of cytomegalovirus exposure and HLA in healthy donors. Generated by immunoSEQ multiplex PCR, the TCRdb table keeps only in-frame clones and is missing some. Among more than 90,000 clones listed, under 80% were seen once. Input material: PBMCs. These receptors all stem from a human donor in good health. Both conserved end residues are trimmed from each CDR3.

13	TRBV4-3	TRBJ1-2	ASSQVFPSNGGYT
12	TRBV6-5	TRBJ1-2	ASSTHGAGRGYT
11	TRBV11-2	TRBJ1-2	ASSLEAVTRYT
14	TRBV7-9	TRBJ2-7	ASSPARPQAPYEQY
10	TRBV19	TRBJ1-6	ASSVVGSPLH
13	TRBV13	TRBJ1-4	ASSQALGGNEKLF
15	TRBV7-9	TRBJ1-2	ASSLWDSGISNYGYT
12	TRBV7-9	TRBJ1-2	ASSLGRWAYGYT
14	TRBV7-2	TRBJ1-1	ASSIYPTALNTEAF
13	TRBV6-5	TRBJ2-7	ASSYVRTGTNEQY
13	TRBV7-6	TRBJ2-2	ASSLAATNTGELF
13	TRBV11-2	TRBJ1-1	ASNDAGDRINEAF
13	TRBV5-4	TRBJ1-1	ASSLAGGVSTEAF
12	TRBV18	TRBJ2-7	ASSPATGAYEQY
13	TRBV27	TRBJ1-5	ASSPTGAYNQPQH
11	TRBV7-8	TRBJ2-3	ASSSLVQGTQY
13	TRBV7-8	TRBJ2-7	ASSFYTQSSYEQY
12	TRBV29-1	TRBJ1-4	SVSGAGVNEKLF
12	TRBV29-1	TRBJ2-2	SVEAGVPTGELF
14	TRBV9	TRBJ2-2	ASSPRLAGVTGELF
15	TRBV5-6	TRBJ2-7	ASSLKERASGIYEQY
12	TRBV18	TRBJ1-6	ASSLRTGRSPLH
14	TRBV27	TRBJ1-5	ASSALGHYSNQPQH
12	TRBV21-1	TRBJ2-2	ASSKSENTGELF
16	TRBV5-1	TRBJ2-5	ASSSGRTSGASGETQY
14	TRBV27	TRBJ1-5	ASSRLGQVSNQPQH
13	TRBV5-1	TRBJ2-1	ASSPGDRVINEQF
14	TRBV27	TRBJ2-1	ASSFTSGVSYNEQF
12	TRBV5-4	TRBJ1-1	ASSLESPRTEAF
14	TRBV19	TRBJ1-2	ASSLKRRISPHGYT
14	TRBV12-5	TRBJ2-1	ASGWFGLAGGGEQF
13	TRBV27	TRBJ2-2	ASSPSGSYTGELF
11	TRBV25-1	TRBJ1-1	ASSGVGQSEAF
13	TRBV7-9	TRBJ1-4	ASSFLQGPNEKLF
15	TRBV11-3	TRBJ2-2	ASSAGVEVGRTGELF
10	TRBV11-3	TRBJ1-1	ASSSGPGVTF
13	TRBV15	TRBJ2-7	ATGGASGRTNEQY